The 16 T cell receptor beta chains in this list originate from one sample, sequenced in a study of vaccination effects on CD4 cells after COVID-19. Data came from immunoSEQ multiplex PCR; TCRdb stores just in-frame clones and leaves some out. This table has more than 30,000 clones, approximately 68% appearing once. Their target antigens are unknown. CD4+ T cells specific for antigen were expanded with viral peptide pools by the ViraFEST assay before sequencing. Scientists isolated CD4+ T cells after a roughly 9-day culture period ended. The sample was CD4+ T cells from PBMCs cultured with HCoV-229E spike peptides, taken before COVID-19 vaccination. All receptors come from a human donor who received a COVID-19 vaccine.

This clone has only a few counts. The chain couples TRBV4-2 to TRBJ1-1, with TRBD1 as a possible D gene (6 bases). The CDR3 loop spans 15 amino acids. Germline-derived CDR1 and CDR2 are LGHNA and YNFKEQ. Trimming removed 0 bases from V and 1 base from J, with 9 bases in between. CDR3 protein: CASSQERDTNTEAFF. DNA for the CDR3: TGTGCCAGCAGCCAAGAAAGGGACACGAACACTGAAGCTTTCTTT.

This rearrangement joins TRBV29-1 to TRBJ2-7, with D possibly being TRBD2 (6 bases). CDR3 length equals 14 residues. V shed 4 bases and J shed 4 bases, with 17 bases lying between them. Germline loops: CDR1 SQVTM, CDR2 ANQGSEA. The CDR3, as DNA: TGCAGCGTTGGGGGGGTAGGAGGTGAATACGAGCAGTACTTC. Its translation is CSVGGVGGEYEQYF.

The chain couples TRBV5-1 to TRBJ2-5; TRBD1 aligns across 9 bases. Germline V gives CDR1 SGHRS, CDR2 YFSETQ. J lost 4 bases, V lost 1 base, and 2 bases had no gene match. The CDR3 length is 14 residues. The CDR3 bases are TGCGCCAGCAGCTTGAACAGGGGGCGAGAGACCCAGTACTTC. It yields the protein CASSLNRGRETQYF.

CDR3 bases: TGTGCCAGCAGCCAAGATTGGGGCACCAATGAAGCTTTCTTT. As protein: CASSQDWGTNEAFF. The gene calls are TRBV14 and TRBJ1-1; a possible D gene is TRBD1 (5 bases). This CDR3 comprises 14 residues. Germline lookup yields CDR1 SGHDN and CDR2 FVKESK. The V gene lost 0 bases and the J gene lost 7 bases, with 12 bases spanning the gap.

CDR3 protein: CASSNNLYGYTF. The DNA of the CDR3 is TGTGCCAGCTCAAACAATCTCTATGGCTACACCTTC. The J gene is TRBJ1-2, the V gene TRBV18; D not certain. Germline CDR1 reads KGHSH; CDR2 reads LQKENI. Trimming removed 5 bases at V and 4 bases at J, with 8 bases between. The CDR3 loop spans 12 amino acids.

The chain employs TRBV28 and TRBJ1-2; the D gene is possibly TRBD1 (6 bases). This CDR3 is built from 21 residues. Trimming stripped 0 bases from V and 0 bases from J, with 26 bases between. In germline, CDR1 is MDHEN, CDR2 SYDVKM. Here the CDR3 reads CASSLWSKLTGTPCSNYGYTF. CDR3 in DNA: TGTGCCAGCAGTTTATGGTCCAAACTAACCGGGACACCCTGCTCTAACTATGGCTACACCTTC.

This clone has just a few counts. This CDR3 reads CTSSHFEKTSGFGRYNEQFF. As DNA, the CDR3 is TGCACCAGCAGCCACTTTGAGAAGACTAGCGGGTTTGGCCGTTACAATGAGCAGTTCTTC. J is TRBJ2-1 and V is TRBV1; the DNA was not compared with TRBD2, the D call given in the table. TRBV1 is an annotated pseudogene. This CDR3 spans 20 amino acids.

This chain uses TRBV18 with TRBJ2-2; TRBD2 agrees at 10 bases. Germline V gene data show CDR1 as KGHSH and CDR2 as LQKENI. The CDR3 length is 15 residues. Trimming took 2 bases from V and 5 from J; bases not matched to a gene: 2. The CDR3 sequence: CASSPSSGSTGELFF. CDR3 coding DNA: TGTGCCAGCTCACCATCTAGCGGGAGTACCGGGGAGCTGTTTTTT.

This chain connects TRBV6-5 to TRBJ1-2, with unresolved D. The length of the CDR3 is 13 residues. The ends were cut back, 2 bases at V and 7 bases at J, with 11 bases in the middle. Per germline, CDR1 MNHEY and CDR2 SVGAGI. The CDR3 protein is CASSYGPWGGYTF. The CDR3 bases are TGTGCCAGCAGTTACGGCCCATGGGGTGGCTACACCTTC.

This clone turned up a few times. The J gene is TRBJ1-2, the V gene TRBV7-8; 7 positions match TRBD1. The V gene's germline CDR1 is SGHVS and CDR2 FQNEAQ. V was pared by 5 bases and J by 0 bases, with 12 bases of the junction left unmatched. The CDR3 covers 17 residues. This chain's CDR3 is CASSLGFRDRSNYGYTF. CDR3 bases: TGTGCCAGCAGCCTGGGATTCCGGGACAGATCTAACTATGGCTACACCTTC.

The chain recombines TRBV11-2 with TRBJ2-1; no definite D call. Per germline, CDR1 SGHAT and CDR2 FQNNGV. This CDR3 is 16 amino acids long. V lost 3 bases to trimming and J lost 1 base, with 13 bases between them. DNA of the CDR3: TGTGCCAGCAGCTTTTCCCCGACTGGATCCTACAATGAGCAGTTCTTC. The encoded protein is CASSFSPTGSYNEQFF. Looking up the rest from reference TRBV11-2 and TRBJ2-1 gives the full variable domain: EAGVAQSPRYKIIEKRQSVAFWCNPISGHATLYWYQQILGQGPKLLIQFQNNGVVDDSQLPKDRFSAERLKGVDSTLKIQPAKLEDSAVYLCASSFSPTGSYNEQFFGPGTRLTVL.

This clone was found once. The chain has TRBV18 and TRBJ2-7; 7 bases fit TRBD1. Trimming removed 3 bases from V and 2 bases from J; junction bases left unmatched: 13. The germline gives CDR1 KGHSH, CDR2 LQKENI. The CDR3 is 17 amino acids. CDR3 in DNA: TGTGCCAGCTCACCCTCTTGGGGACAGTTAAGTGCCTACGAGCAGTACTTC. This encodes CASSPSWGQLSAYEQYF.

This clone was counted many times. The rearrangement joins TRBV11-2 to TRBJ1-2; D perhaps matches TRBD1 (6 bases). This CDR3 is 15 amino acids long. The germline V gene encodes CDR1 SGHAT and CDR2 FQNNGV. V lost 0 bases, J lost 0 bases, and 8 bases lay in between. The CDR3 sequence is CASSLDPGANYGYTF. In DNA, the CDR3 is TGTGCCAGCAGCTTAGATCCAGGGGCTAACTATGGCTACACCTTC.

A few counts support this clone. The chain combines TRBV6-5 with TRBJ1-1, with D unclear. V was pared by 0 bases and J by 1 base, with 9 bases between. Germline V gives CDR1 MNHEY, CDR2 SVGAGI. This CDR3 has 15 amino acids. The CDR3 loop is CASSYSVGRNTEAFF. The CDR3, as DNA: TGTGCCAGCAGTTACTCGGTAGGGCGGAACACTGAAGCTTTCTTT.

The chain links TRBV5-1 to TRBJ1-1; 11 bases map to TRBD1. The CDR3 loop spans 15 amino acids. The germline V gene encodes CDR1 SGHRS and CDR2 YFSETQ. After removal of 3 bases from V and 4 bases from J, the junction contained 5 bases not matched to a gene. Here the CDR3 DNA reads TGCGCCAGCAGCTGGACAGGGGGCACGGGCACTGAAGCTTTCTTT. Residues: CASSWTGGTGTEAFF.

This chain uses TRBV6-5 with TRBJ2-1; 8 positions match TRBD1. Looked up from germline, CDR1 is MNHEY and CDR2 is SVGAGI. CDR3 length: 16 residues. The ends lost 0 bases at V and 3 bases at J; junction bases unmatched: 4. This CDR3 reads CASSYSTGQGYNEQFF. The CDR3 DNA is TGTGCCAGCAGTTACTCGACCGGACAGGGCTACAATGAGCAGTTCTTC.